The 12 T cell receptor beta chains listed next were all sequenced from one sample in a study of cytomegalovirus exposure and HLA in healthy donors. The study ran its PCR with 60 Vbeta and 13 Jbeta primers. Some clones are missing from TCRdb's copy, which holds only in-frame ones; the method was immunoSEQ multiplex PCR. The table has about 83,000 clones, 78% seen once. The sequenced sample was PBMCs. All receptors derive from a young man in good health and CMV-seropositive.

CDR3 in DNA: TGTGCCAGCAGTGAAGGACCTAGCGGGAGTACAGGGGAGCTGTTTTTT. Its protein is CASSEGPSGSTGELFF. V gene TRBV2 combines with J gene TRBJ2-2; 10 bases match TRBD2. Germline loops: CDR1 SNHLY, CDR2 FYNNEI. The V segment lost 1 base and the J segment 8 bases; nucleotides outside the gene matches: 7. There are 16 residues in the CDR3.

This clone was seen just once. The chain uses TRBV2 and TRBJ2-1; TRBD2 aligns across 8 bases. The CDR3 runs to 16 residues. Germline-derived CDR1 and CDR2 are SNHLY and FYNNEI. The junction had 19 bases not matched to a gene; V was cut back by 10 bases and J by 8 bases. The CDR3 loop is CAIRSVRGRGADEQFF. CDR3 sequence (DNA): TGTGCCATCCGGAGTGTCCGGGGGCGGGGGGCAGATGAGCAGTTCTTC.

The rearrangement links TRBV7-6 to TRBJ2-1, with 8 bases lining up with TRBD2. CDR3 length: 18 amino acids. The ends lost 2 bases at V and 5 bases at J; junction bases unmatched: 14. Germline V gives CDR1 SGHVS, CDR2 FNYEAQ. The CDR3 is CASSLRVWGREADNEQFF. CDR3 coding DNA: TGTGCCAGCAGCTTAAGGGTCTGGGGGCGGGAGGCGGACAATGAGCAGTTCTTC.

The chain combines TRBV5-4 with TRBJ1-1; D possibly corresponds to TRBD1 (6 bases). The germline gives CDR1 SGHNT, CDR2 YYREEE (reference sequence). CDR3 length: 14 amino acids. V lost 2 bases and J 1 base, leaving 9 bases between the germline ends. The CDR3 DNA sequence: TGTGCCAGCAGCTTATTGGGACAGAACACTGAAGCTTTCTTT. Protein: CASSLLGQNTEAFF.

The gene calls are TRBV5-1 and TRBJ2-7; the match to TRBD1 covers 9 bases. After removal of 5 bases from V and 0 bases from J, the junction contained 6 bases not matched to a gene. CDR1 and CDR2 from the germline V gene are SGHRS and YFSETQ. This CDR3 has 15 residues. The CDR3 DNA reads TGCGCCAGCAGTCGGACAGGGGTAAGCTCCTACGAGCAGTACTTC. Its protein is CASSRTGVSSYEQYF.

J is TRBJ2-2 and V is TRBV10-1; 13 nucleotides line up with TRBD2. The germline V gene has CDR1 WNHNN and CDR2 SYGVQD (reference sequence). V lost 5 bases and J lost 6; bases outside the gene matches: 6. This CDR3 contains 16 residues. The CDR3 sequence: CASSTLGLAGAGELFF. Here the CDR3 DNA reads TGCGCCAGCAGTACACTCGGACTAGCGGGAGCCGGGGAGCTGTTTTTT.

The chain couples TRBV9 to TRBJ2-2, with 13 bases lining up with TRBD2. Germline V gene sequence: CDR1 SGDLS, CDR2 YYNGEE. Germline trimming cut 3 bases from V and 2 bases from J; bases unmatched to any gene: 10. The CDR3 has 19 amino acids. This chain's CDR3 is CASSDRRPGLAGNTGELFF. CDR3 sequence (DNA): TGTGCCAGCAGCGATAGACGACCGGGACTAGCGGGAAACACCGGGGAGCTGTTTTTT.

The rearrangement joins TRBV27 to TRBJ2-4, with D tentatively TRBD2 (5 bases). The CDR3 is 13 amino acids. Germline V lookup: CDR1 MNHEY, CDR2 SMNVEV (reference sequence). V was trimmed by 6 bases and J by 7 bases, leaving 13 bases between them. The CDR3 nucleotides are TGTGCCAGCAGCCGCGACTACGCGAACATTCAGTACTTC. Translating gives CASSRDYANIQYF.

V usage is TRBV5-4 and J usage is TRBJ1-1; no reliable D call. CDR1 is SGHNT, CDR2 YYREEE, per germline (reference sequence). The CDR3 is 14 amino acids. V gave up 3 bases and J gave up 3 bases, with 12 bases separating them. The DNA for the CDR3 is TGTGCCAGCAGCTCCGTCGTGCGGGACACTGAAGCTTTCTTT. As protein: CASSSVVRDTEAFF.

The chain joins TRBV6-5 to TRBJ2-5; 11 bases match TRBD2. The CDR3 spans 14 residues. V shed 6 bases and J 4 bases; nucleotides not matched to a gene: 4. CDR1 is MNHEY, CDR2 SVGAGI, per germline. The CDR3 nucleotides are TGTGCCAGCAGACTAGCGGGAGTGGGAGAGACCCAGTACTTC. Its protein product is CASRLAGVGETQYF.

The J gene is TRBJ1-4, the V gene TRBV5-1, with D tentatively TRBD1 (5 bases). Per germline, CDR1 SGHRS and CDR2 YFSETQ. Trimming left V 4 bases short and J 8 bases short, with 15 bases between. The CDR3 length is 14 residues. The CDR3 DNA is TGCGCCAGCAGCGCTGGTGGGGGGGTCGAAAAACTGTTTTTT. Protein product: CASSAGGGVEKLFF. The whole variable domain, filled in from reference TRBV5-1 and TRBJ1-4, reads KAGVTQTPRYLIKTRGQQVTLSCSPISGHRSVSWYQQTPGQGLQFLFEYFSETQRNKGNFPGRFSGRQFSNSRSEMNVSTLELGDSALYLCASSAGGGVEKLFFGSGTQLSVL.

The V call is TRBV25-1, the J call TRBJ2-1; 7 bases map to TRBD1. The CDR3 runs to 13 residues. V shed 8 bases and J 1 base; nucleotides not matched to a gene: 2. In germline, CDR1 is MGHDK, CDR2 SYGVNS. The DNA for the CDR3 is TGTGCCAGCGGGACAGAATCCTACAATGAGCAGTTCTTC. It specifies CASGTESYNEQFF.